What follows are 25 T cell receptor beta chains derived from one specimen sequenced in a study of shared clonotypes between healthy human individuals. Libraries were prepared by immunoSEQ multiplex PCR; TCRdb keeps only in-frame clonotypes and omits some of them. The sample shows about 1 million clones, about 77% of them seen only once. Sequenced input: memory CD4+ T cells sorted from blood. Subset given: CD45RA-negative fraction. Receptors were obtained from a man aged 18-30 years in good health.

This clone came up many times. CDR3 loop: CATEGAGGTGELFF. For the CDR3, the DNA is TGTGCCACCGAGGGGGCAGGGGGAACCGGGGAGCTGTTTTTT. The rearrangement uses TRBV10-3 and TRBJ2-2; 7 bases fit TRBD1. Germline V CDR1 and CDR2: ENHRY, SYGVKD. Unmatched junction bases numbered 10, after V lost 10 bases and J lost 5 bases. This CDR3 is 14 amino acids long.

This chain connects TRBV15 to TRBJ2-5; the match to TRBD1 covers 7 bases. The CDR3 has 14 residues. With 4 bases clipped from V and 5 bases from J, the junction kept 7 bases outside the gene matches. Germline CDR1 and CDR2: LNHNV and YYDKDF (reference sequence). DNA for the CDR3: TGTGCCACCAGCAACCCGGGACAGAAGGAGACCCAGTACTTC. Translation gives CATSNPGQKETQYF. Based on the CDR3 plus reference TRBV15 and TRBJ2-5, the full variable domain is DAMVIQNPRYQVTQFGKPVTLSCSQTLNHNVMYWYQQKSSQAPKLLFHYYDKDFNNEADTPDNFQSRRPNTSFCFLDIRSPGLGDTAMYLCATSNPGQKETQYFGPGTRLLVL.

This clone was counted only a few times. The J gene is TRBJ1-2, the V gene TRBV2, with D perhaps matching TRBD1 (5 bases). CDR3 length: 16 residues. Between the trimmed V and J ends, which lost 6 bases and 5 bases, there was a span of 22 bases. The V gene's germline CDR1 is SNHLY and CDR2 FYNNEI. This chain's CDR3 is CASRDDKGRLWYGYTF. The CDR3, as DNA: TGTGCCAGCAGGGATGATAAGGGGCGACTGTGGTATGGCTACACCTTC.

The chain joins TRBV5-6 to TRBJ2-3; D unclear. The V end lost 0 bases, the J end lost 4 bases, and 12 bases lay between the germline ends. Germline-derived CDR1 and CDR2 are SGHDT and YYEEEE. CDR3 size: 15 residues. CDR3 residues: CASSLEAPAADTQYF. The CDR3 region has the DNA TGTGCCAGCAGCTTGGAGGCACCAGCAGCAGATACGCAGTATTTT.

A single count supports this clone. In DNA, the CDR3 is TGTGCCAGCAGCTTAGTGGGCTCAAGTCCCCACGAGCAGTACTTC. Its protein product is CASSLVGSSPHEQYF. This chain links TRBV7-8 with TRBJ2-7; D remains unclear. The CDR3 length is 15 residues. Germline assignment: CDR1 SGHVS and CDR2 FQNEAQ. With 1 base removed from V and 5 bases from J, the gap between germline ends came to 15 bases.

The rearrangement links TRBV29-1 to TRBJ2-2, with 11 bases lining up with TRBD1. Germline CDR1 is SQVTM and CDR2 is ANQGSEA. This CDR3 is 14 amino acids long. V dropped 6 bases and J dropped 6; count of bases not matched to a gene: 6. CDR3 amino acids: CSVRTGGEAGELFF. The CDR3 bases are TGCAGCGTAAGGACAGGGGGCGAGGCCGGGGAGCTGTTTTTT.

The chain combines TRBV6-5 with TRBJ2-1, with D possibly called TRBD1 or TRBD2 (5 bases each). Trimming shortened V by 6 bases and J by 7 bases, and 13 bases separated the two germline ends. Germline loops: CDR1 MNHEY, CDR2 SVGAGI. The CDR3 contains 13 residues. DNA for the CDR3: TGTGCCAGCAGCTCCCGGGGCCTAAATGAGCAGTTCTTC. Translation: CASSSRGLNEQFF.

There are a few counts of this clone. The CDR3 bases are TGCAGCGGGGAAGGTCTAGAGACCCAGTACTTC. This gives the protein CSGEGLETQYF. The V call is TRBV29-1, the J call TRBJ2-5; D uncertain. V was clipped by 7 bases and J by 4 bases, with 10 bases between them. Germline-derived CDR1 and CDR2 are SQVTM and ANQGSEA. This CDR3 comprises 11 residues.

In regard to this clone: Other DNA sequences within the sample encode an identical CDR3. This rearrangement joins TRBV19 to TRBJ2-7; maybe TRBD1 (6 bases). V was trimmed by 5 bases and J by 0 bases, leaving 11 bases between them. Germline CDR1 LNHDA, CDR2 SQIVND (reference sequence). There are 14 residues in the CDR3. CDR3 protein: CASSHGTSSYEQYF. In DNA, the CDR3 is TGTGCCAGTAGTCACGGGACATCCTCCTACGAGCAGTACTTC. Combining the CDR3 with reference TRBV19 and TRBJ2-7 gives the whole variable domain DGGITQSPKYLFRKEGQNVTLSCEQNLNHDAMYWYRQDPGQGLRLIYYSQIVNDFQKGDIAEGYSVSREKKESFPLTVTSAQKNPTAFYLCASSHGTSSYEQYFGPGTRLTVT.

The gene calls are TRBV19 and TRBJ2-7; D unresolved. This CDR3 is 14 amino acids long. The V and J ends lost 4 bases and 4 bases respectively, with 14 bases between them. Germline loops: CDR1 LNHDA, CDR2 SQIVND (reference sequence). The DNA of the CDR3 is TGTGCCAGTAGTAGGGCACTCTTGGGGTACGAGCAGTACTTC. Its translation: CASSRALLGYEQYF.

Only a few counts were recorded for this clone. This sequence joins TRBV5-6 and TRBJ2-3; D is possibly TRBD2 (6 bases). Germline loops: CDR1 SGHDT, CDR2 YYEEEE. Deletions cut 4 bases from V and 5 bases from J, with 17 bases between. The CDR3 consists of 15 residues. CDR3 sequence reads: CASSRRAPGGDTQYF. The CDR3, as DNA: TGTGCCAGCAGCCGGAGGGCACCCGGGGGAGATACGCAGTATTTT.

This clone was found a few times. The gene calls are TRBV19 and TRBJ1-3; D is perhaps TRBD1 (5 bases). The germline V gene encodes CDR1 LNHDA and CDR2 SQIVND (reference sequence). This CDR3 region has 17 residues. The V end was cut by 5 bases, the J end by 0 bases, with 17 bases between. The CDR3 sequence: CASSSRQGRYSGNTIYF. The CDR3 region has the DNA TGTGCCAGTAGTTCCCGCCAGGGACGGTACTCTGGAAACACCATATATTTT.

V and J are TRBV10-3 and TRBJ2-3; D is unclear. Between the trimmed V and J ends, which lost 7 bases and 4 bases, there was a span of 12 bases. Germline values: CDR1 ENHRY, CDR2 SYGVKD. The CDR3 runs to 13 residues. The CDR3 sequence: CAITTRPADTQYF. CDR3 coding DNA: TGTGCCATCACAACTCGACCAGCAGATACGCAGTATTTT.

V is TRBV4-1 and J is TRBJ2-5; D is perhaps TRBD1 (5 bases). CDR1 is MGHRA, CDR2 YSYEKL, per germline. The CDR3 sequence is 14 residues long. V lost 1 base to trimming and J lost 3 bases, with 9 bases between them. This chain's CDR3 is CASSQGIREETQYF. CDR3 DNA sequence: TGCGCCAGCAGCCAAGGAATCAGGGAAGAGACCCAGTACTTC.

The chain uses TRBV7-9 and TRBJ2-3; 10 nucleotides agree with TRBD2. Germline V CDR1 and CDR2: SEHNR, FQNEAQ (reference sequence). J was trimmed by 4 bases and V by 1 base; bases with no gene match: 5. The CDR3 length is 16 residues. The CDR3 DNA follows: TGTGCCAGCAGCTTAGGTCCTAGCGGGAGCGCAGATACGCAGTATTTT. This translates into CASSLGPSGSADTQYF. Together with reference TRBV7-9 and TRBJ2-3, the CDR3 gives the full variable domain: DTGVSQNPRHKITKRGQNVTFRCDPISEHNRLYWYRQTLGQGPEFLTYFQNEAQLEKSRLLSDRFSAERPKGSFSTLEIQRTEQGDSAMYLCASSLGPSGSADTQYFGPGTRLTVL.

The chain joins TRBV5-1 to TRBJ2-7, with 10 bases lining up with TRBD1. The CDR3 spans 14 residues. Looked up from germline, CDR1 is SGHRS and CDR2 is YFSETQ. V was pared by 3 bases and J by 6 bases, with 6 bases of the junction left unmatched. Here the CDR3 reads CASSSSGTGVEQYF. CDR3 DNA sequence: TGCGCCAGCAGCTCTTCCGGGACAGGGGTCGAGCAGTACTTC.

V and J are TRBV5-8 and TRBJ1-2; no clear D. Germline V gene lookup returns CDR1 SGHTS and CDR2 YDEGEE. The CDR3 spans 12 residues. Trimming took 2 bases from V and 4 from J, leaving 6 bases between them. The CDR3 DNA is TGTGCCAGCAGCTTCCGGGCCTATGGCTACACCTTC. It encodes CASSFRAYGYTF.

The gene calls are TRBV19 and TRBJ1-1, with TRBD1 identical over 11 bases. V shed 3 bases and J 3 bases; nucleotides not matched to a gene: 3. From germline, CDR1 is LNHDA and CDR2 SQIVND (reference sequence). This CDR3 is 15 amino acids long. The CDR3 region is CASSIGQGAYTEAFF. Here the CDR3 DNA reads TGTGCCAGTAGTATCGGACAGGGGGCTTACACTGAAGCTTTCTTT.

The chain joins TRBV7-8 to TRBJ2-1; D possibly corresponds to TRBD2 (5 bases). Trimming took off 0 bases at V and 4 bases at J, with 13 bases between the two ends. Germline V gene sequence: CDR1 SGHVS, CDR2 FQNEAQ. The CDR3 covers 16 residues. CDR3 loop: CASSLAGSGRYNEQFF. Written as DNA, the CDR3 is TGTGCCAGCAGCTTAGCAGGAAGCGGAAGATACAATGAGCAGTTCTTC. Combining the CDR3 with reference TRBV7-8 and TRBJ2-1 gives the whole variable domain GAGVSQSPRYKVAKRGQDVALRCDPISGHVSLFWYQQALGQGPEFLTYFQNEAQLDKSGLPSDRFFAERPEGSVSTLKIQRTQQEDSAVYLCASSLAGSGRYNEQFFGPGTRLTVL.

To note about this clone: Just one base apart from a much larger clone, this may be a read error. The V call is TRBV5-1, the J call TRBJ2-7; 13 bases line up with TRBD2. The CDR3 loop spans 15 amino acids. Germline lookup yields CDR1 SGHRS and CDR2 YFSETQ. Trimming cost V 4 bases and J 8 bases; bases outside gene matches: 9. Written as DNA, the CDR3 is TGCGCCAGCAGCCCCGGGACTAGCGGGGAAGTGCAGCAGTACTTC. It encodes CASSPGTSGEVQQYF.

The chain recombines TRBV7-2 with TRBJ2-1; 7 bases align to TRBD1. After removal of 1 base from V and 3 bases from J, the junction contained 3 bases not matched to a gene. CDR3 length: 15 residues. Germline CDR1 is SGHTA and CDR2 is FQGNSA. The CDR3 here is CASSLGTGNYNEQFF. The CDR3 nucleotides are TGTGCCAGCAGCTTAGGGACAGGCAACTACAATGAGCAGTTCTTC.

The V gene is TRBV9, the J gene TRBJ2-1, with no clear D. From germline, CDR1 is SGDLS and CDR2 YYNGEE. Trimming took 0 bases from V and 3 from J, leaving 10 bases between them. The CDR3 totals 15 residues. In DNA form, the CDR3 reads TGTGCCAGCAGCGTAGATCCAGCGAGCTACAATGAGCAGTTCTTC. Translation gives CASSVDPASYNEQFF.

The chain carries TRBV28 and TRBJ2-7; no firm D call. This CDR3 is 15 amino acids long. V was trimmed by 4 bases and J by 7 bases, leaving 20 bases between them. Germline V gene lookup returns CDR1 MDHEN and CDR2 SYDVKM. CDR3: CASSSPIRTRREQYF. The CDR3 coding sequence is TGTGCCAGCAGTTCTCCTATTCGGACCCGTAGGGAGCAGTACTTC.

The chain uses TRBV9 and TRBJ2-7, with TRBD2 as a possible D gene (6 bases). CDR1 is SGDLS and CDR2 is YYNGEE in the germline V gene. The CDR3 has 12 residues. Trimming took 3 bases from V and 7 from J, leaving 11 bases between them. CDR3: CASSGRLGEQYF. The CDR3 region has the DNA TGTGCCAGCAGCGGGAGACTAGGGGAGCAGTACTTC. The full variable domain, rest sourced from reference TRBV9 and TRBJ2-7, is DSGVTQTPKHLITATGQRVTLRCSPRSGDLSVYWYQQSLDQGLQFLIQYYNGEERAKGNILERFSAQQFPDLHSELNLSSLELGDSALYFCASSGRLGEQYFGPGTRLTVT.

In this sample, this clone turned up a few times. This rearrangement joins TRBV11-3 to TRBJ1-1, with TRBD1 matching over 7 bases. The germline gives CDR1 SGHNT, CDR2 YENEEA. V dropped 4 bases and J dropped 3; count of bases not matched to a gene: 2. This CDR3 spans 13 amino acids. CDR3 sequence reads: CASSSDRYTEAFF. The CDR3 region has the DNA TGTGCCAGCAGCTCGGACAGGTACACTGAAGCTTTCTTT.